This T cell receptor (beta chain) was recorded in a study of glioma-infiltrating T cells. Study observations and caveats: Very few CDR3 sequences were shared between tissue and blood. Tissue-blood divergence was below expectation in non-neoplastic patients, above in gliomas.

This clonotype was detected ten times or more. Its antigen is not known. The iRepertoire nested amplicon-rescue multiplex PCR amplified TCR alpha and beta CDR3s from RNA. Input was roughly 100-450 ng of tissue mRNA or PBMC total RNA. TCRdb reanalysed the multiplex PCR reads using MiXCR and keeps one entry per CDR3 protein. The data show 150,000 to 200,000 distinct CDR3 sequences, 30% to 40% seen once. The germline CDR1 and CDR2 sequences are SGHAT and FQDESV (reference sequence). CDR3 length equals 13 residues. V was pared by 1 base and J by 5 bases, with 6 bases between. The origin of this receptor is a human donor with low-grade glioma or glioblastoma, undergoing nonglioma brain surgery, or in good health (not recorded which). The specimen sequenced was glioma tissue, nonneoplastic brain tissue, or PBMCs (not recorded which). V usage is TRBV11-1 and J usage is TRBJ2-1, with D unclear. The CDR3, as DNA: TGTGCCAGCAGCTTAGGACTTAACAATGAGCAGTTCTTC. This sequence encodes CASSLGLNNEQFF.